This TCR beta chain was found in a study of cytomegalovirus exposure and HLA in healthy donors (dated by TCRdb to the late 2010s). Concerning the study at large: According to an earlier analysis of 587 of the donors, some 180 million T cells yielded 117 million unique TCR beta sequences and approximately 300 Gb of sequence data. All discovery cohort repertoires had been generated using a single sequencing platform. Besides the first cohort of some 670 subjects, a separate validation cohort made up of 120 or so different subjects was used. Both class I and class II loci were covered by HLA typing, at four-digit resolution. The later analysis used no new phenotypic data to find candidate immune exposures, relying instead on TCR beta sequences and their occurrence across donors. The study combined high-throughput TCR immunosequencing, statistical association of individual TCRs with disease status, and machine learning to predict cytomegalovirus infection status. Alongside the repertoire data, information on donor age, sex, ethnicity and CMV serostatus was compiled. In an earlier analysis of about 590 of the donors, high-throughput TCR beta sequencing was used to judge whether each TCR beta V gene segment behaved as functional or pseudogenic. A later analysis re-analyzed previously published TCR beta repertoires from 500 to 700 donors and added high-resolution HLA genotyping to study TCR occurrence patterns. Among about 370 genotyped donors of the cohort, an average of around 250,000 unique TCR beta nucleotide sequences was sequenced per donor, of which about 19% were non-productive. The T cell repertoires of under 750 subjects were profiled by immunosequencing and related to cytomegalovirus serostatus. Typing coverage varied by locus: about 620-640 donors for A, B, C, DRB1 and DQB1; more than 500 for DQA1; approximately 610 for DPA1; 450 to 480 for DPB1. About 5 DR-DQ haplotypes were handled as single units for association and clustering, since linkage in the cohort was strong. The genetic ancestry cluster associated with self-reported Caucasian donors included 65% to 90% of the 398 genotyped donors. An early release that covered more than 550 HLA-typed donors contained approximately 300 gigabases of sequencing data and some 87 million unique TCR sequences. Genome-wide SNP genotypes for about 65% of the 666 donors were used in a later genetic analysis, which treated that subset as a discovery cohort. The study aimed to test whether cataloging public T cell receptors could reveal signatures of past pathogen exposure. Results and caveats for the whole study, not just this receptor: A later genetic analysis reported fewer N-insertions in productive TCRs among donors in an Asian-associated ancestry cluster than the approximately 700-donor mean. In a later analysis, HLA-associated TCR beta chains showed more clonal expansion and lower generation probabilities than non-associated chains that were equally common. In the study, approximately 160 TCR beta chains were listed as associated with cytomegalovirus. Because HLA typing was missing for some donors at each locus, association tests included only the typed subset. In a later analysis, the rate of TCR association differed among HLA loci, with DRB1 alleles having the most associated TCRs and HLA-C alleles having the fewest. The only immune exposure information available for the cohort was CMV serostatus. A later analysis found that most CMV-associated TCR beta chains appeared HLA-restricted, with HLA associations seemingly driven largely by CMV exposure. When HLA alleles, especially DR and DQ, strongly co-occurred, TCR associations were difficult to assign to individual alleles. Only TCR beta chains were sequenced in this cohort, and the absence of alpha or paired-chain data limited detectable features. V-gene and J-gene trimming of TCR beta chains was associated with a missense DCLRE1C variant in a later genetic analysis, and the association was replicated in an independent cohort. A cluster of highly shared sequence variants was judged likely to represent a technical artifact of the sequencing pipeline. An earlier analysis of several hundred of the donors showed that most TCR beta V segments appeared in productive rearrangements either about 90% or about 30% of the time, which broadly matched IMGT annotations. A further reported finding was that TCR beta sequences accurately predicted the HLA-A and HLA-B alleles for most subjects in the first cohort. According to the authors, the approach could potentially be generalized to other disease states and immunological phenotypes. The presence/absence analyses assumed that sequencing depth was roughly uniform across donors, and that assumption may not be true. In a later analysis, several top co-occurrence clusters were reported to appear linked to parvovirus B19, influenza, CMV and Epstein-Barr virus. Across donors, most TCR sequences were observed very rarely, whereas some public TCRs were present in many individuals. Because counts were too low, approximately 15 rarely observed V segments, including chromosome 9 orphons, were excluded from the earlier analysis of a few hundred of the donors. At a false discovery rate of 0.05, a later analysis linked 16,000 or so TCR beta sequences to specific HLA alleles. In vitro tests confirmed that three of the cytomegalovirus-associated TCR beta chains recognize cytomegalovirus antigens. Some IMGT-functional V segments, including TRBV6-2 and TRBV6-3, could not be distinguished by the 87-base-pair reads and were therefore excluded. Correlated functional status among segregating V segments might reflect linkage disequilibrium, but an unknown experimental factor could not be ruled out. Cytomegalovirus status was reported to be diagnosed by the classifier with high specificity and sensitivity in both the original and validation cohorts.

In total, 666 healthy bone marrow donors made up the cohort. Cohort members were all nominally healthy when sampled, although unrecorded immune exposures were likely present. Of the roughly 700 cohort members, 250 to 300 had a positive CMV serostatus and about 360 had a negative one, while no CMV serostatus was recorded for the donor. A peripheral blood sample was provided by each donor, and peripheral blood mononuclear cells were used for TCR beta sequencing. Genomic DNA extraction from the blood cell samples was performed with the Qiagen DNeasy Blood Extraction Kit. The library was built by means of the immunoSEQ multiplex PCR assay. A mixture of 60 forward primers for TCR Vbeta segments and 13 reverse primers for TCR Jbeta segments was used in the multiplex PCR. The CDR3 region of rearranged TCR beta genes was amplified from genomic DNA by a multiplex PCR assay. The Illumina HiSeq System was used to sequence the amplified TCR beta libraries as 87-base-pair reads. From the authors' description of their analysis: A later analysis counted some 80 million unique TCR beta chains across the 500 to 850 repertoires, and 9 million to 14 million of these chains were shared by at least two donors. Raw reads were error-corrected and collapsed into unique sequences by a nearest-neighbor algorithm in which closely related sequences were merged to remove PCR and sequencing errors. CDR3 sequences were aligned to IMGT reference sequences to assign V, D and J gene segments. For a sequence to be retained, a match of at least six nucleotides to both a V gene segment and a J gene segment was required. A rearrangement was called productive if the CDR3 had no stop codons and remained in frame with V and J, and every other rearrangement was called non-productive. CDR3 was defined by IMGT convention, running from the second conserved V-encoded cysteine to the conserved J-encoded phenylalanine. Sequences without an unambiguous match to a single V gene segment were excluded from the earlier analysis of approximately 560 of the donors. In an earlier analysis of several hundred of the donors, V segments were called functional above 56.7% productive rearrangements and were called segregating when the between-donor standard deviation exceeded 5%. A statistical classification framework was built to diagnose cytomegalovirus status from the catalog of TCR beta chain sequences. In a later analysis, V and J genes were assigned by comparing TCR nucleotide sequences against IMGT/GENE-DB human TR gene sequences. Using the TCRdist pipeline, a later analysis assigned CDR3 sequences along with most-parsimonious VDJ recombination scenarios. In a later analysis, each TCR beta chain was defined by its CDR3 amino acid sequence together with its V-gene family, and reads lacking a unique V-gene family were excluded. In a later analysis, 500 to 650 highly shared, low-generation-probability nucleotide sequences were removed to address suspected cross-contamination and a sequencing artifact. In a later analysis, a clonal expansion index was calculated for each public chain from normalized within-repertoire ranks of inferred template counts. Generation probabilities in a later analysis came from a VDJ recombination model fitted to out-of-frame rearrangements, and those results were checked against IGoR. Hypergeometric tests were used in a later analysis to score TCR-TCR, TCR-HLA and TCR-CMV co-occurrence, with a repertoire-size bias correction applied to the TCR pairs. A later analysis estimated false discovery rates by permuting HLA or CMV assignments 20 times. In a later analysis, co-occurring TCRs were grouped using DBSCAN, and TCRdist sequence similarity was added for clustering within HLA-allele-positive subsets. Co-occurrence clustering excluded repertoires with fewer than 30,000 or more than 120,000 public chains, plus five with anomalous nucleotide sharing. TCRdb carries this immuneACCESS record with in-frame sequences only. Its versions omit some clonotypes, under half of them owing to an unresolved V gene in the studies checked, with the rest unexplained. The D gene and trimming were derived from the DNA, and the V and J assignments and clone size from that table. The sample yields about 98,000 clones; around three quarters were counted once. The ten largest clonotypes hold approximately 9.2% of the sample.

Looking up the germline V gene yields CDR1 SGHAT and CDR2 FQNNGV. Taken from cysteine to phenylalanine, the CDR3 has 16 residues. The entry retains the CDR3 DNA only, 48 bases that are in frame from base 1. V has 4 bases trimmed and J has 5 bases trimmed; junction bases matching no gene number 7. Details on this clone: The antigen it binds to is not known. No much larger clone exists at a distance of one base, and base qualities are not known.

The sequencing sample was made of PBMCs. The chain was built from TRBV11-2 and TRBJ2-5, with TRBD2 identical over 13 junction bases. The clonotype was recovered from a human donor in good health. In nucleotide form, the sequence is TGTGCCAGCAGCTCTACAGGACTAGCGGGAGTTGAGACCCAGTACTTC. This translates into CASSSTGLAGVETQYF.